Listed below are T cell receptor beta chains from one sample, sequenced in a study of shared clonotypes between healthy human individuals. Some clones are missing from TCRdb's copy, which holds only in-frame ones; the method was immunoSEQ multiplex PCR. The sample records some 530,000 clones, roughly 80% being singletons. Sample: PBMCs. The origin of the receptors is a woman in her 40s in good health. Some clones in this sample may be carry-over from other donors' samples. CDR3s include the opening cysteine and the closing phenylalanine or tryptophan. The order of the fields is clone size, J gene, D gene, V gene, CDR3 DNA, CDR3 protein. D genes are given only for firm matches. Size values are once, few and many counts, or a class for expanded clones, and some rows have none.

>few|TRBJ2-5|TRBD1|TRBV9
TGTGCCAGCAGCCTGACAGGGAAGACCCAGTACTTC
CASSLTGKTQYF
>-|TRBJ2-3|TRBD2|TRBV19
TGTGCCAGTAGGACCTTAGCGGGACCCACAGATACGCAGTATTTT
CASRTLAGPTDTQYF
>-|TRBJ1-5|-|TRBV2
TGTGCCAGCAGGGAGGGGCTGGGCGGCAATCAGCCCCAGCATTTT
CASREGLGGNQPQHF
>-|TRBJ2-3|-|TRBV4-1
TGCGCCAGCAGCCAAGAGGAGCTGGGGCGGGGCACAGATACGCAGTATTTT
CASSQEELGRGTDTQYF
>-|TRBJ1-1|-|TRBV2
TGTGCCAGCAGTGTTGGGCAGGGTCGCGCCGCTTTCTTT
CASSVGQGRAAFF
>-|TRBJ2-7|-|TRBV7-3
TGTGCCAGCAGCTTAACGGGAGCCTACGAGCAGTACTTC
CASSLTGAYEQYF
>-|TRBJ2-7|-|TRBV11-2
TGTGCCAGCGCACCCCAAAACTACGAGCAGTACTTC
CASAPQNYEQYF
>-|TRBJ2-6|TRBD1|TRBV9
TGTGCCAGCAGCCCGACAGGGGGAACTCCTACTGGGGCCAACGTCCTGACTTTC
CASSPTGGTPTGANVLTF
>-|TRBJ1-3|-|TRBV28
TGTGCCAGCAGTTTAAGTAGCTCTGGAAACACCATATATTTT
CASSLSSSGNTIYF
>-|TRBJ2-5|TRBD1|TRBV15
TGTGCCACCAGCAGAGACCCCGTGGGGACAGCACAAGAGACCCAGTACTTC
CATSRDPVGTAQETQYF
>many|TRBJ2-2|-|TRBV30
TGTGCCTGGAGTCGCGGAGAGTGGGCCACCGGGGAGCTGTTTTTT
CAWSRGEWATGELFF
>-|TRBJ2-1|TRBD2|TRBV7-2
TGTGCCAGCAGCTCCTTTAGCGGGAACCAGTTCTTC
CASSSFSGNQFF
>-|TRBJ2-2|-|TRBV11-1
TGTGCCAGCAGCACCGGGGCCAGGGGTGGCGCTGACGGGGAGCTGTTTTTT
CASSTGARGGADGELFF
>few|TRBJ2-7|TRBD2|TRBV7-9
TGTGCCAGCAGCTTAGCCCTAGCGGGGGGCGAGCAGTACTTC
CASSLALAGGEQYF
>few|TRBJ2-5|TRBD2|TRBV7-6
TGTGCCAGCAGCCCAGGACTAGCGGGAGGAGCGGAGACCCAGTACTTC
CASSPGLAGGAETQYF
>-|TRBJ1-2|TRBD1|TRBV28
TGTGCCAGCAGGATGAGCGGGACAGGGTCTTTTTACACCTTC
CASRMSGTGSFYTF
>few|TRBJ1-1|-|TRBV28
TGTGCCAGCAAAAGGGGAGACGCGAACACTGAAGCTTTCTTT
CASKRGDANTEAFF
>few|TRBJ2-7|TRBD2|TRBV28
TGTGCCAGCAGTTTTACGGGACTAGCGGGAGGTCTTTCCTACGAGCAGTACTTC
CASSFTGLAGGLSYEQYF
>-|TRBJ2-5|-|TRBV15
TGTGCCACCAGCTTGGGGTGGGGTGTGGTTAGGGAGACCCAGTACTTC
CATSLGWGVVRETQYF
>-|TRBJ2-1|TRBD1|TRBV5-8
TGTGCCGGGGGGGACCCGGGACAGGGTTACAATGAGCAGTTCTTC
CAGGDPGQGYNEQFF
>-|TRBJ2-1|TRBD2|TRBV7-9
TGTGCCAGCAGCTTAAGGCAGACTAGCGGTGAGCAGTTCTTC
CASSLRQTSGEQFF
>-|TRBJ2-7|TRBD2|TRBV30
TGTGCCTGGAGTACTAGCGGGCTCCACGAGCAGTACTTC
CAWSTSGLHEQYF
>-|TRBJ2-2|TRBD2|TRBV10-3
TGTGCCATCAGTGAGAGGACTAGCGCCGGGGAGCTGTTTTTT
CAISERTSAGELFF
>-|TRBJ2-7|-|TRBV5-1
TGCGCCAGCAGCCAAACATGGGGGCAGGGGATCGAGCAGTACTTC
CASSQTWGQGIEQYF
>-|TRBJ2-5|-|TRBV19
TGTGCCAGTAGTTCTGATTCCCAAGAGACCCAGTACTTC
CASSSDSQETQYF
>-|TRBJ2-6|TRBD1|TRBV9
TGTGCCATCCAGCTCGGACAGGACCCTCCTCTTGGGGCCAACGTCCTGACTTTC
CAIQLGQDPPLGANVLTF
>-|TRBJ2-1|-|TRBV7-2
TGTGCCAGCAGGGCACGGGCCGCCTTCCTGAGTTGGGAGGAGCAGTTCTTC
CASRARAAFLSWEEQFF
>-|TRBJ2-6|-|TRBV7-2
TGTGCCAGCAGCGAAATTCTCTCTGGGGCCAACGTCCTGACTTTC
CASSEILSGANVLTF
>-|TRBJ2-7|TRBD2|TRBV6-5
TGTGCCAGCAGCCCGACTAGCGCCGCCTACGAGCAGTACTTC
CASSPTSAAYEQYF